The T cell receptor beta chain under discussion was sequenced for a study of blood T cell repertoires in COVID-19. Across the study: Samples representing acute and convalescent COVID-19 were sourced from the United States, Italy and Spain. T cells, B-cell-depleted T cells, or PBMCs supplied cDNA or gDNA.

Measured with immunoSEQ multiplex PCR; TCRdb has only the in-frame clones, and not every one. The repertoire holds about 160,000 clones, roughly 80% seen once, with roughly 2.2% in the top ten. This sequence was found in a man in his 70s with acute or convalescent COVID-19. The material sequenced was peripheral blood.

The CDR3 spells CASSFTTGTRSYNEQFF. The DNA of the CDR3 is TGTGCCAGCAGTTTTACGACCGGGACTAGATCCTACAATGAGCAGTTCTTC. The chain is built from TRBV28 and TRBJ2-1; 8 nucleotides align to TRBD2. With 3 bases clipped from V and 1 base from J, the junction kept 8 bases outside the gene matches. Germline-derived CDR1 and CDR2 are MDHEN and SYDVKM. CDR3 length: 17 residues.